Below, one T cell receptor (beta chain) is given with its context. Its target is not known. V was pared by 5 bases and J by 7 bases, with 18 bases between. CDR3 size: 15 residues. Germline V gene data show CDR1 as SGHAT and CDR2 as FQNNGV. This specimen comes from a study of T cell repertoires in cytomegalovirus infection. The overall study: CMV infection together with matching HLA type was indicated by public TCR beta signatures. Study-wide results and caveats: Cumulated frequencies of public TCR beta families served to identify carriers of CMV plus the relevant HLA. Dominant in the ex vivo response were TCR beta clonotypes restricted by HLA-C and specific for CMV.

Using its own MiXCR run on the reads, TCRdb lists one record per CDR3 protein. The profile shows roughly 500,000 distinct CDR3 sequences, more than 15% of them singletons. This rearrangement joins TRBV11-2 to TRBJ2-4, with D possibly TRBD1 on 7 matching bases. The sequence derives from a human donor in good health (CMV status not recorded). Some clones in this sample may be carry-over from other donors' samples. The sequenced sample consisted of CD8+ T cells from PBMCs. CDR3 sequence: CASSPDRAGGNIQYF. The CDR3 nucleotides are TGTGCCAGCAGCCCCGACAGGGCTGGAGGGAACATTCAGTACTTC. The full variable domain, in which reference TRBV11-2 and TRBJ2-4 provide the parts outside the CDR3, is EAGVAQSPRYKIIEKRQSVAFWCNPISGHATLYWYQQILGQGPKLLIQFQNNGVVDDSQLPKDRFSAERLKGVDSTLKIQPAKLEDSAVYLCASSPDRAGGNIQYFGAGTRLSVL.